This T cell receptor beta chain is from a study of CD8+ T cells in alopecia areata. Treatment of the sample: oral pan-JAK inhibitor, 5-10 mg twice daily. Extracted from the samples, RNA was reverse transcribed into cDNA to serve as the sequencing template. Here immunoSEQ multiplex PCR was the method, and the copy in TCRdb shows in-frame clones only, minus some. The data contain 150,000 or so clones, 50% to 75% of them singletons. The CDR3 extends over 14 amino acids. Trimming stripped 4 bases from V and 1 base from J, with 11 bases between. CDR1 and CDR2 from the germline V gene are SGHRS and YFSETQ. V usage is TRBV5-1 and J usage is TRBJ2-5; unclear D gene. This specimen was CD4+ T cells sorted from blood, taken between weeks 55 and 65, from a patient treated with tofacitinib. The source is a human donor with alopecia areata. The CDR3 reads CASSREQTQETQYF. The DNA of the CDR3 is TGCGCCAGCAGCAGGGAACAAACCCAAGAGACCCAGTACTTC.